This TCR beta chain was sequenced during a study of persistence of HIV-infected CD4 T cells. Study overall: Isolated cells were CMV- and HIV-1 Gag-responding CD4+ T cells.

The length of the CDR3 is 13 residues. Germline assignment: CDR1 MNHNS and CDR2 SASEGT. Between the trimmed V and J ends, which lost 2 bases and 6 bases, there was a span of 8 bases. The immunoSEQ assay was version 4, run in survey mode. The protocol was immunoSEQ multiplex PCR, while the TCRdb copy is restricted to in-frame clones and leaves out a portion. The sample includes some 37,000 clones, 82% of them seen just once. As concerns this clone: Its antigen is unidentified.

An overlapping HIV-1 Gag peptide pool stimulated these cells at about 1 ug/peptide/mL. CD40L/CD69 double-negative CD45RO-high memory CD4+ T cells were collected. The study's findings and limits: The rare CMV-responding cells with HIV-1 proviruses were not separately TCR-sequenced. Compared with CD3/CD28-stimulated cells, CMV- and Gag-responding cells showed lower TCRbeta richness. Antigen-responding cells were enriched for degenerate expanded CDR3beta sequences.

The sequences come from cultured CD4+ T cells from PBMCs, collected from a patient who received antiretroviral therapy. The chain couples TRBV6-1 to TRBJ1-5; TRBD1 might be the D (5 bases). This sequence was found in an adult with HIV. The donor label of this sample is uncertain. CDR3 nucleotides: TGTGCCAGCAGTGAAAACCAGGGTCAGCCCCAGCATTTT. Translating gives CASSENQGQPQHF.